The clone carrying this T cell receptor beta chain has a count of ten or more. As yet, its antigen is unknown. A single record per CDR3 protein comes from TCRdb applying MiXCR to the multiplex PCR reads. The data hold a few hundred thousand distinct CDR3 sequences, with 34% observed a single time. These data are taken from a study of breast tumors, draining lymph nodes, adjacent tissues. Study-level findings and limits: The lymph node origin of tumor T cells was framed as consistent with a hypothesis, not demonstrated.

CDR1 LGHNA and CDR2 YSLEER come from the germline V gene. The CDR3 spans 17 residues. V lost 0 bases and J lost 9, with 18 bases in between. Samples came from axillary lymph nodes draining the breast cancer. Sequenced material: axillary lymph node tissue. This clonotype was sampled from a female donor with breast cancer. Some clones in this sample may be carry-over from other donors' samples. The chain links TRBV4-3 to TRBJ1-6; D is unclear. CDR3 nucleotides: TGCGCCAGCAGCCAAGATCGAGGGCCCGAGGGTAGTTCACCCCTCCACTTT. Residues: CASSQDRGPEGSSPLHF.